Listed here are 20 T cell receptor beta chains from one sample, sequenced in a study of blood T cell repertoires in COVID-19. Some clones are missing from TCRdb's copy, which holds only in-frame ones; the method was immunoSEQ multiplex PCR. The sample lists 150,000 to 170,000 clones, 84% occurring once. The sequenced sample consisted of PBMCs or T cells enriched from blood (not recorded which). These TCRs come from a man aged 50 to 59 who had recovered from COVID-19.

The CDR3 bases are TGTGCCAGCAGTCTCCGACAGGGCGGATACAATGAGCAGTTCTTC. Translation: CASSLRQGGYNEQFF. The chain has TRBV6-5 and TRBJ2-1; 7 bases agree with TRBD1. The V and J ends lost 5 bases and 4 bases, in that order; junction bases with no gene match: 8. Germline values: CDR1 MNHEY, CDR2 SVGAGI. There are 15 residues in the CDR3.

The V gene is TRBV12-5, the J gene TRBJ2-7, with 8 bases fitting TRBD1. This CDR3 comprises 12 residues. CDR1 and CDR2 (germline): LGHNT, FRNRAP. Unmatched junction bases numbered 5, after V lost 4 bases and J lost 9 bases. CDR3 coding DNA: TGTGCTAGTGGTTCCGCAGGGGGCGGGCAGTACTTC. It codes for CASGSAGGGQYF.

The chain couples TRBV9 to TRBJ1-5, with TRBD1 matching over 7 bases. In germline, CDR1 is SGDLS, CDR2 YYNGEE. This CDR3 comprises 15 residues. The V and J ends lost 3 bases and 4 bases, in that order; junction bases with no gene match: 7. The CDR3, as DNA: TGTGCCAGCAGCGCAACGACAGGGTATAATCAGCCCCAGCATTTT. It specifies CASSATTGYNQPQHF.

Within the sample, this clone is medium-sized. The rearrangement joins TRBV16 to TRBJ1-2; perhaps TRBD1 as D (5 bases). V shed 2 bases and J shed 4 bases, with 14 bases lying between them. CDR1 and CDR2 from the germline V gene are KGHSY and FQNENV. This CDR3 region has 15 residues. CDR3 residues: CASSQASGGAYGYTF. The CDR3 DNA is TGTGCCAGCAGCCAAGCCTCCGGAGGGGCCTATGGCTACACCTTC.

V usage is TRBV14 and J usage is TRBJ1-1; 7 bases fit TRBD1. J was trimmed by 1 base and V by 0 bases; bases with no gene match: 5. Looked up from germline, CDR1 is SGHDN and CDR2 is FVKESK. The CDR3 has 16 amino acids. This CDR3 reads CASSQDWGQTNTEAFF. The CDR3 bases are TGTGCCAGCAGCCAAGACTGGGGACAGACGAACACTGAAGCTTTCTTT.

The chain recombines TRBV7-2 with TRBJ2-2, with 8 bases lining up with TRBD1. Germline V gene sequence: CDR1 SGHTA, CDR2 FQGNSA. V lost 5 bases, J lost 0 bases, and 11 bases stayed unmatched. The CDR3 covers 18 residues. The CDR3 DNA follows: TGTGCCAGCAGCGCCCCCCAGGGGGCGAACCCGAACACCGGGGAGCTGTTTTTT. It codes for CASSAPQGANPNTGELFF. The variable domain in full, with the rest retrieved from reference TRBV7-2 and TRBJ2-2, is GAGVSQSPSNKVTEKGKDVELRCDPISGHTALYWYRQSLGQGLEFLIYFQGNSAPDKSGLPSDRFSAERTGGSVSTLTIQRTQQEDSAVYLCASSAPQGANPNTGELFFGEGSRLTVL.

This clone is a singleton in its sample. The CDR3 sequence is CASSPPVSYEQYF. The CDR3 DNA reads as TGTGCCAGCTCACCCCCTGTTAGTTACGAGCAGTACTTC. The chain employs TRBV18 and TRBJ2-7; D uncertain. The CDR3 sequence is 13 residues long. V lost 3 bases to trimming and J lost 4 bases, with 10 bases between them. Germline CDR1 is KGHSH and CDR2 is LQKENI.

The V and J genes are TRBV5-4 and TRBJ1-4; 9 nucleotides align to TRBD1. Trimming cost V 4 bases and J 7 bases; bases outside gene matches: 8. CDR1 SGHNT and CDR2 YYREEE come from the germline V gene (reference sequence). The CDR3 spans 15 residues. The CDR3 spells CASSQTGTGLEKLFF. As DNA, the CDR3 is TGTGCCAGCAGCCAAACCGGGACAGGGCTTGAAAAACTGTTTTTT.

The chain recombines TRBV18 with TRBJ1-3; TRBD1 aligns across 7 bases. CDR3 length: 14 residues. The V segment lost 3 bases and the J segment 4 bases; nucleotides outside the gene matches: 3. From germline, CDR1 is KGHSH and CDR2 LQKENI. The CDR3 region has the DNA TGTGCCAGCTCACCCCAGGGACAGGGAAACACCATATATTTT. It codes for CASSPQGQGNTIYF.

The genes are TRBV4-2 and TRBJ2-1, with 13 bases lining up with TRBD2. The ends lost 0 bases at V and 7 bases at J; junction bases unmatched: 6. Germline V gene data show CDR1 as LGHNA and CDR2 as YNFKEQ. This CDR3 comprises 17 residues. In DNA, the CDR3 is TGTGCCAGCAGCCAAGATGGTACTAGCGGGGGGGCGAATGAGCAGTTCTTC. Translation gives CASSQDGTSGGANEQFF.

The J gene is TRBJ2-7, the V gene TRBV28; D perhaps matches TRBD1 (6 bases). CDR1 is MDHEN and CDR2 is SYDVKM in the germline V gene. This CDR3 is built from 14 residues. The V end lost 4 bases, the J end lost 1 base, and 11 bases lay between the germline ends. The chain's CDR3 is CASSSQGFSYEQYF. The CDR3, as DNA: TGTGCCAGCAGTTCACAGGGTTTTTCCTACGAGCAGTACTTC.

The chain carries TRBV25-1 and TRBJ1-3; 7 bases fit TRBD1. The ends lost 3 bases at V and 4 bases at J; junction bases unmatched: 0. Germline V gives CDR1 MGHDK, CDR2 SYGVNS. The CDR3 runs 13 residues. CDR3 sequence: CASSETGGNTIYF. The DNA of the CDR3 is TGTGCCAGCAGTGAGACAGGGGGAAACACCATATATTTT.

The V call is TRBV6-5, the J call TRBJ1-2, with 9 nucleotides matching TRBD1. This CDR3 is 13 amino acids long. CDR1 and CDR2 (germline): MNHEY, SVGAGI. The V segment lost 5 bases and the J segment 4 bases; nucleotides outside the gene matches: 2. CDR3 in DNA: TGTGCCAGCAGTCAGACAGGGGGCTATGGCTACACCTTC. Amino acid sequence: CASSQTGGYGYTF.

The sample holds many counts of this clone. As DNA, the CDR3 is TGTGCCACCAGTGACCCAGGGGCAAGAGGCGTCGGGAACACTGAAGCTTTCTTT. This sequence encodes CATSDPGARGVGNTEAFF. V usage is TRBV24-1 and J usage is TRBJ1-1; TRBD1 is a possible D gene (6 bases). Per germline, CDR1 KGHDR and CDR2 SFDVKD. The CDR3 contains 18 residues. V lost 4 bases, J lost 1 base, and 21 bases lay in between.

This chain connects TRBV2 to TRBJ2-7; the D gene is possibly TRBD1 (5 bases). The CDR3 totals 15 residues. The germline V and J ends were trimmed by 4 bases and 4 bases, with 17 bases remaining between them. From germline, CDR1 is SNHLY and CDR2 FYNNEI. CDR3 loop: CASSVIRVGSYEQYF. As DNA, the CDR3 is TGTGCCAGCAGTGTTATCAGGGTGGGGTCTTACGAGCAGTACTTC.

The chain recombines TRBV18 with TRBJ1-5; D gene ambiguous. This CDR3 comprises 12 residues. Germline lookup yields CDR1 KGHSH and CDR2 LQKENI. V lost 4 bases, J lost 6 bases, and 7 bases lay in between. In DNA form, the CDR3 reads TGTGCCAGCTCACTAGAGGGTCAGCCCCAGCATTTT. Its protein product is CASSLEGQPQHF.

The genes are TRBV27 and TRBJ2-7; D gene uncertain. The ends were cut back, 5 bases at V and 2 bases at J, with 16 bases in the middle. Germline loops: CDR1 MNHEY, CDR2 SMNVEV (reference sequence). This CDR3 contains 15 residues. The CDR3: CASSAKAGPTYEQYF. The DNA of the CDR3 is TGTGCCAGCAGTGCGAAAGCAGGTCCGACCTACGAGCAGTACTTC.

CDR3: CASRRGSQNTGELFF. CDR3 sequence (DNA): TGTGCCAGCAGGCGGGGGTCCCAGAACACCGGGGAGCTGTTTTTT. V gene TRBV2 combines with J gene TRBJ2-2, with 7 positions matching TRBD2. Germline V gives CDR1 SNHLY, CDR2 FYNNEI. The CDR3 length is 15 residues. The trim removed 6 bases at V and 1 base at J, leaving 5 bases unmatched.

The V call is TRBV19, the J call TRBJ2-7, with a possible D match to TRBD1 (5 bases). V was clipped by 3 bases and J by 4 bases, with 7 bases between them. The CDR3 loop spans 12 amino acids. CDR1 LNHDA and CDR2 SQIVND come from the germline V gene (reference sequence). CDR3 DNA: TGTGCCAGTAGTATGCAGGGATACGAGCAGTACTTC. Amino acid sequence: CASSMQGYEQYF.

This clone was counted between two and nine times. This sequence joins TRBV6-2 or TRBV6-3 and TRBJ2-3, with D tentatively TRBD2 (6 bases). The germline V gene encodes CDR1 MNHEY and CDR2 SVGEGT. Trimming stripped 2 bases from V and 7 bases from J, with 13 bases between. There are 14 residues in the CDR3. CDR3 nucleotide sequence: TGTGCCAGCAGTTACGCCCCCCGGGGGAATACGCAGTATTTT. Protein: CASSYAPRGNTQYF.